This TCR beta chain derives from a study of tissue T cells after allogeneic stem cell transplantation. Study results and limitations: Tissue-detected TCR repertoire was only partly captured by blood and spleen T cells. Some tissue clones might be persisting host cells; their alloreactivity or antigen specificity was not determined.

Assay: immunoSEQ multiplex PCR; the TCRdb copy retains only in-frame clones and omits some. The sample yields some 24,000 clones, around 67% seen once. As regards this clone: Its antigen is unidentified.

The TCR comes from a female donor at least 60 years old with lung cancer. Sequenced material: tissue from the ileum, taken at autopsy.

CDR3 sequence reads: CASSFSGPYEQYF. In nucleotides, the CDR3 is TGTGCCAGCAGCTTCTCCGGCCCCTACGAGCAGTACTTC. The V and J genes are TRBV5-6 and TRBJ2-7; D gene unclear. This CDR3 has 13 amino acids. V lost 2 bases to trimming and J lost 2 bases, with 8 bases between them. Germline V gives CDR1 SGHDT, CDR2 YYEEEE.